Following are 18 T cell receptor beta chains from one sample sequenced in a study of OX40 agonist ivuxolimab in advanced cancers. The data were produced by immunoSEQ multiplex PCR, yet TCRdb's version contains in-frame clones alone and is incomplete. The table lists about 50,000 clones, approximately 88% of them singletons. The source material was CD4+ or CD8+ T cells sorted from blood, sampled in a trial of the OX40 agonist ivuxolimab. These receptors were collected from an adult with an advanced solid tumor such as melanoma, head and neck, liver or kidney cancer.

This sequence joins TRBV5-1 and TRBJ2-1; D could derive from TRBD1 or TRBD2 (6 bases each). In germline, CDR1 is SGHRS, CDR2 YFSETQ. V gave up 0 bases and J gave up 9 bases, with 10 bases separating them. The CDR3 extends over 13 amino acids. The CDR3 spells CASSLGTAGEQFF. The CDR3 nucleotides read TGCGCCAGCAGCTTGGGGACAGCGGGTGAGCAGTTCTTC.

The chain has TRBV7-9 and TRBJ2-7, with D possibly being TRBD2 (6 bases). The CDR3 spans 18 residues. CDR1 is SEHNR, CDR2 FQNEAQ, per germline (reference sequence). Trimming left V 1 base short and J 3 bases short, with 22 bases between. The CDR3 region has the DNA TGTGCCAGCAGCTTAGTTGACGGGAGAATGCTTAAGAACTACGAGCAGTACTTC. It encodes CASSLVDGRMLKNYEQYF.

V and J are TRBV7-9 and TRBJ2-6; no firm D call. CDR1 is SEHNR and CDR2 is FQNEAQ in the germline V gene (reference sequence). With 5 bases removed from V and 0 bases from J, the gap between germline ends came to 11 bases. The CDR3 has 16 residues. The CDR3 DNA follows: TGTGCCAGCAGCAGAGCGTCGAGCTCTGGGGCCAACGTCCTGACTTTC. Translating it yields CASSRASSSGANVLTF.

The rearrangement links TRBV7-9 to TRBJ2-7; 8 bases line up with TRBD1. The V segment lost 1 base and the J segment 5 bases; nucleotides outside the gene matches: 4. The CDR3 consists of 14 residues. CDR1 and CDR2 from the germline V gene are SEHNR and FQNEAQ (reference sequence). This CDR3 reads CASSLGQGANEQYF. The CDR3 DNA reads as TGTGCCAGCAGCTTAGGGCAGGGGGCCAACGAGCAGTACTTC.

The chain recombines TRBV5-4 with TRBJ2-1; maybe TRBD1 (5 bases). Trimming took off 2 bases at V and 4 bases at J, with 10 bases between the two ends. Germline CDR1 is SGHNT and CDR2 is YYREEE (reference sequence). The CDR3 is 14 amino acids. CDR3 sequence (DNA): TGTGCCAGCAGCTTCTCAGGGTTTTACAATGAGCAGTTCTTC. This encodes CASSFSGFYNEQFF.

The rearrangement joins TRBV11-2 to TRBJ1-4; TRBD1 aligns across 8 bases. The trim removed 5 bases at V and 5 bases at J, leaving 4 bases unmatched. CDR1 SGHAT and CDR2 FQNNGV come from the germline V gene. CDR3 length: 14 residues. The DNA for the CDR3 is TGTGCCAGCAGCCCGGACAGGGTCAATGAAAAACTGTTTTTT. Protein product: CASSPDRVNEKLFF.

Here the CDR3 reads CASREGQGIAETQYF. CDR3 bases: TGCGCCAGCAGGGAGGGACAGGGGATCGCGGAGACCCAGTACTTC. This rearrangement joins TRBV10-2 to TRBJ2-5, with TRBD1 matching over 10 bases. Trimming cost V 6 bases and J 5 bases; bases outside gene matches: 9. Germline V gene data show CDR1 as WSHSY and CDR2 as SAAADI. This CDR3 region has 15 residues.

This chain links TRBV5-1 with TRBJ2-1; 13 positions match TRBD2. The CDR3 contains 18 residues. The germline gives CDR1 SGHRS, CDR2 YFSETQ. V trimming: 2 bases; J trimming: 7 bases; junction bases outside the gene matches: 12. This CDR3 is CASSLVRLAGGPSNEQFF. The CDR3 nucleotides read TGCGCCAGCAGCTTAGTCCGACTAGCGGGAGGCCCCTCTAATGAGCAGTTCTTC.

This sequence joins TRBV27 and TRBJ1-5; 9 nucleotides match TRBD1. The germline CDR1 and CDR2 sequences are MNHEY and SMNVEV (reference sequence). V lost 6 bases and J lost 6; bases outside the gene matches: 6. The CDR3 is made up of 14 amino acids. In DNA form, the CDR3 reads TGTGCCAGCAGGCCCACAGGGGGCTCTCAGCCCCAGCATTTT. Amino acids: CASRPTGGSQPQHF.

A single count supports this clone. The CDR3 reads CASSLAGVDEQFF. In DNA, the CDR3 is TGTGCCAGCAGCTTAGCAGGGGTCGATGAGCAGTTCTTC. The V and J genes are TRBV7-3 and TRBJ2-1, with D possibly matching TRBD1 (6 bases). Germline V gene lookup returns CDR1 SGHTA and CDR2 FQGTGA. The CDR3 length is 13 residues. V gave up 2 bases and J gave up 8 bases, with 10 bases separating them.

The rearrangement links TRBV28 to TRBJ2-7, with 12 bases matching TRBD1. Germline V gives CDR1 MDHEN, CDR2 SYDVKM. This CDR3 region has 14 residues. Trimming removed 5 bases from V and 5 bases from J; junction bases left unmatched: 4. The CDR3 loop reads CASSPGTGGDEQYF. CDR3 coding DNA: TGTGCCAGCAGTCCCGGGACAGGGGGCGACGAGCAGTACTTC.

The rearrangement joins TRBV11-3 to TRBJ2-3; 9 nucleotides match TRBD2. The germline V gene has CDR1 SGHNT and CDR2 YENEEA. Losses at the gene ends were 4 bases for V and 4 bases for J; bases not matched to a gene: 6. The CDR3 length is 15 residues. The CDR3 DNA reads as TGTGCCAGCAGCTGGACGACTAGCGGTGCAGATACGCAGTATTTT. The encoded protein is CASSWTTSGADTQYF.

The chain couples TRBV5-6 to TRBJ2-1; TRBD1 or TRBD2 may be the D gene (6 bases each). This CDR3 comprises 15 residues. Looked up from germline, CDR1 is SGHDT and CDR2 is YYEEEE. The germline V and J ends were trimmed by 6 bases and 6 bases, with 19 bases remaining between them. This CDR3 is CASNHPPGAVNEQFF. The CDR3 nucleotides read TGTGCCAGCAACCACCCCCCGGGGGCTGTCAATGAGCAGTTCTTC.

The V and J genes are TRBV9 and TRBJ2-2; possibly TRBD1 for D (6 bases). This CDR3 has 16 amino acids. CDR1 and CDR2 from the germline V gene are SGDLS and YYNGEE. Trimming cost V 2 bases and J 2 bases, with 13 bases left between them. The CDR3 sequence: CASSVFQGRNTGELFF. CDR3 DNA sequence: TGTGCCAGCAGCGTTTTCCAGGGGCGAAACACCGGGGAGCTGTTTTTT.

The rearrangement uses TRBV6-6 and TRBJ1-1; D may be TRBD1 (6 bases). The germline CDR1 and CDR2 sequences are MNHNY and SVGAGI (reference sequence). The CDR3 runs 14 residues. Trimming shortened V by 5 bases and J by 6 bases, and 16 bases separated the two germline ends. The CDR3 sequence: CASSPPGGEAEAFF. In DNA form, the CDR3 reads TGTGCCAGCAGTCCCCCGGGGGGCGAAGCTGAAGCTTTCTTT.

The V call is TRBV14, the J call TRBJ1-3; D perhaps matches TRBD1 (5 bases). Trimming removed 3 bases from V and 0 bases from J, with 15 bases in between. CDR1 SGHDN and CDR2 FVKESK come from the germline V gene. The CDR3 is 17 residues long. In DNA, the CDR3 is TGTGCCAGCAGCCACAACTTCGGGACCCTCTCTGGAAACACCATATATTTT. This sequence encodes CASSHNFGTLSGNTIYF. Full variable domain (remainder filled in from reference TRBV14 and TRBJ1-3): EAGVTQFPSHSVIEKGQTVTLRCDPISGHDNLYWYRRVMGKEIKFLLHFVKESKQDESGMPNNRFLAERTGGTYSTLKVQPAELEDSGVYFCASSHNFGTLSGNTIYFGEGSWLTVV.

The gene calls are TRBV2 and TRBJ2-2; a possible D gene is TRBD1 (6 bases). The ends were cut back, 7 bases at V and 6 bases at J, with 12 bases in the middle. The CDR3 is made up of 13 amino acids. Germline CDR1 and CDR2: SNHLY and FYNNEI. This CDR3 reads CASNNRDPGELFF. The DNA of the CDR3 is TGTGCCAGCAATAACAGGGACCCCGGGGAGCTGTTTTTT.

V is TRBV5-1 and J is TRBJ1-4; D is unresolved. V was trimmed by 0 bases and J by 8 bases, leaving 11 bases between them. Looked up from germline, CDR1 is SGHRS and CDR2 is YFSETQ. This CDR3 region has 14 residues. This CDR3 is CASSLGTWSEKLFF. The CDR3 region has the DNA TGCGCCAGCAGCTTGGGCACGTGGTCCGAAAAACTGTTTTTT.